Included here is one TCR beta chain sequence, with context. This clonotype appeared many times. What this receptor recognizes is not known. Base-call qualities are not available, and no considerably larger clone is one nucleotide away. cDNA synthesis used template-switch 5'RACE with a primer carrying a 10-nucleotide random unique molecular identifier tagging each TCR transcript. Every sequencing run covered 15-18 subjects and yielded more than 170 million TCR-beta sequences. The RNeasy kit was used to extract total RNA. The KAPA Real-time Library Amplification kit was used to amplify TCR-beta VDJ regions with primers for the TCR constant region and the 5'RACE anchor. Sample indexes and Illumina adaptors were added in a first PCR, and a second PCR then increased library yield. After Ampure bead purification, the roughly 650 bp TCR product was size-selected on a 2% E-gel SizeSelection system. Before pooling, libraries had their quality checked on a Bioanalyzer, their concentration measured with Qubit, and their quantity determined with the Kapa Library Quantification kit. An Illumina HiSeq 2500 was used to sequence the libraries paired-end at 2 x 150 bp. To increase sequence diversity, about 25-30% phiX was spiked into each library pool. Per the authors' processing: The UMI-based MiGEC pipeline processed quality-filtered reads and removed over 85% of raw TCR sequences during error correction. IMGT germline references were used for alignment of VDJ genes, and clonotypes were defined by a unique CDR3 amino acid sequence together with V-J genes. VDJtools evaluated clonal expansion, Shannon diversity and CDR3 relatedness (CalcPairwiseDistances, ClusterSamples); CLCbio workbench built phylogenetic trees. Expanded clones were defined as having at least 8 unique UMIs, based on coefficient-of-variation modelling across technical triplicates. The public reads were quality trimmed at Q25 with fastp and then assembled into clones with MiXCR by TCRdb, keeping productive beta chains. Each record represents a unique CDR3 protein, reported with the most common genes and DNA among its rows. TCRdb, not the authors, supplied the V and J calls. Counted in this sample were approximately 45,000 distinct CDR3 sequences; about 13% of them appeared once. Of the sample, roughly 1.3% is held by the ten largest clones.

This entry comes from a study of neurological immune-mediated disorders (dated by TCRdb to the late 2010s). Regarding the research as a whole: Using UMI-based sequencing, the study compared peripheral blood TCR-beta repertoires from patients with HTLV-I-associated myelopathy (HAM/TSP), patients with multiple sclerosis, and healthy controls. The approximately 110 TCR-beta libraries included longitudinal samples, technical triplicates and paired sorted CD4+ and CD8+ T-cell subsets alongside PBMC samples. The cohort included some 70 subjects: some 14 with HAM/TSP, roughly 35 with multiple sclerosis, and around 20 healthy controls. Findings and caveats that apply to the study as a whole: TCR clonal expansion was highest in HAM/TSP patients and lowest in MS patients, with MS patients falling below even healthy controls. Across subjects, expanded clones never shared an identical CDR3 amino acid sequence, which suggests that the TCR-beta repertoires in every group were private.

Reading from cysteine to phenylalanine, the CDR3 counts 16 amino acids. This entry keeps only the CDR3 DNA: 48 bases, framed from base 1. As encoded in the germline V gene (reference sequence), CDR1 is LNHNV while CDR2 is YYDKDF. Here V drops 0 bases and J drops 4 bases, and the junction holds 4 bases not matched to any gene. Blood bank volunteers in Maryland, USA served as the healthy controls. For unsorted PBMC libraries, 2 million PBMCs were used after storage in RNAlater at -80 degrees C until RNA extraction. Peripheral blood underwent Ficoll-Hypaque density gradient centrifugation to isolate PBMCs, which were then cryopreserved in liquid nitrogen.

The receptor was derived from a female donor in good health. The sample was PBMCs. The chain links TRBV15 with TRBJ2-7; 12 bases in between match TRBD2. CDR3 sequence: CATSRDPSGGAYEQYF. Here is the DNA: TGTGCCACCAGCAGAGATCCTAGCGGGGGGGCATACGAGCAGTACTTC.